The rows below give T cell receptor beta chains drawn from one sample of a study of blood T cell repertoires in COVID-19. Some clones are missing from TCRdb's copy, which holds only in-frame ones; the method was immunoSEQ multiplex PCR. The repertoire has around 150,000 clones, about 90% of them found once; the top ten carry approximately 4.1%. Sequenced: peripheral blood. The receptors derive from a woman aged 55-69 years with active or convalescent COVID-19. CDR3s include the opening cysteine and the closing phenylalanine or tryptophan. A D gene is named only where the DNA matches it firmly. Expanded clones get a size class; other rows say once, few or many, or leave the size out.

D	size	V	J	DNA	CDR3
NA	NA	TRBV18	TRBJ2-3	TGTGCCAGCTCACCGCGACAGGTGGGAGATACGCAGTATTTT	CASSPRQVGDTQYF
NA	NA	TRBV2	TRBJ1-1	TGTGCCAGCAGGGACACACGGAGCACTGAAGCTTTCTTT	CASRDTRSTEAFF
NA	NA	TRBV25-1	TRBJ2-6	TGTGCCAGCAGTGATAGGCAGGCTACGTGGGGGGCCAACGTCCTGACTTTC	CASSDRQATWGANVLTF
NA	NA	TRBV7-8	TRBJ2-1	TGTGCCAGCAGCTTACAGGCCTCGAGCTCCTACAATGAGCAGTTCTTC	CASSLQASSSYNEQFF
TRBD1	once	TRBV11-2	TRBJ2-2	TGTGCCAGCAGCCTTCAACAGGGGTCCGGGGAGCTGTTTTTT	CASSLQQGSGELFF
NA	NA	TRBV19	TRBJ1-5	TGTGCCAGTAGTGTACAGGTAGATCAGCCCCAGCATTTT	CASSVQVDQPQHF
TRBD1	NA	TRBV18	TRBJ1-4	TGTGCCACCGCCGGGACAGGGATAGAAAAACTGTTTTTT	CATAGTGIEKLFF
TRBD1	once	TRBV30	TRBJ2-2	TGTGCCTGGACTACCGGGACAGCTAACACCGGGGAGCTGTTTTTT	CAWTTGTANTGELFF
NA	NA	TRBV11-2	TRBJ2-7	TGTGCCTCTCGCGGGACAGAGCCCTACGAGCAGTACTTC	CASRGTEPYEQYF
TRBD2	NA	TRBV7-2	TRBJ2-3	TGTGCCAGCAGCTCGGGACTAGCGGGGGCCGGGGAGTATTTT	CASSSGLAGAGEYF
NA	NA	TRBV5-4	TRBJ1-1	TGTGCCAGCAGCCCGCCAGACAGGAAGGGTGAAGCTTTCTTT	CASSPPDRKGEAFF
NA	NA	TRBV5-1	TRBJ2-1	TGCGCCAGCAGCTTGGGCCGGGACACCTACAATGAGCAGTTCTTC	CASSLGRDTYNEQFF